This T cell receptor beta chain was recorded in a study of beta chain features in type 1 diabetes. This CDR3 has 13 residues. The ends were cut back, 3 bases at V and 10 bases at J, with 13 bases in the middle. Germline CDR1 LNHDA, CDR2 SQIVND (reference sequence). Expressed TCRB transcripts were sequenced because the isolated RNA had all been reverse transcribed beforehand. The method was immunoSEQ multiplex PCR; TCRdb's version includes in-frame clones alone and lacks a portion of them. The data contain 300,000 to 350,000 clones, around 13% of them singletons. Via CD45RO/CCR7/CD25/CD127/CD95/CD27, cells of the CD4+ naive, central memory, regulatory and stem cell-like memory subsets were sorted.

The sequence derives from a man aged 25 to 40 in good health. The rearrangement joins TRBV19 to TRBJ1-5; D unresolved. The sample was central memory CD4+ T cells from blood. The CDR3 loop reads CASSISKFSPQHF. The CDR3, as DNA: TGTGCCAGTAGTATTTCGAAGTTCAGCCCCCAGCATTTT.